Each of the 14 T cell receptor beta chains below was sequenced from the same sample in a study of Ad26.COV2.S vaccination and SARS-CoV-2 variants. Only in-frame clones appear in the TCRdb table, and some are missing; sequencing was by immunoSEQ multiplex PCR. The sample shows a few hundred thousand clones, roughly 80% of them seen only once. Noted treatment: around 19 received Ad26.COV2.S at low or high dose, single or two shots; 5 received placebo; per-sample allocation not given. Sampling happened 63 days after the first vaccine or placebo injection. This specimen consisted of peripheral blood, obtained in a trial of Ad26.COV2.S vaccine versus placebo. The receptors were gathered from a person between 18 and 65 years old who received the Ad26.COV2.S COVID-19 vaccine or a placebo.

CDR3 nucleotide sequence: TGTGCCTGGACCAAAGATGGGGCCAACGTCCTGACTTTC. Residues: CAWTKDGANVLTF. The rearrangement links TRBV30 to TRBJ2-6, with unresolved D. V was cut by 4 bases and J by 3 bases, with 7 bases left in between. This CDR3 contains 13 residues. CDR1 is GTSNPN, CDR2 SVGIG, per germline (reference sequence).

This clone was seen more than once but under ten times. The V call is TRBV3-1 (or the pseudogene TRBV3-2), the J call TRBJ1-5, with a tentative D call TRBD1 (5 bases). Germline V gene lookup returns CDR1 LGHDT and CDR2 YNNKEL (reference sequence). Trimming took 2 bases from V and 7 from J, leaving 15 bases between them. This CDR3 is 15 amino acids long. Here the CDR3 DNA reads TGTGCCAGCAGCCAAATGGTAGGGGTAGGACAGCCCCAGCATTTT. Translated, it gives CASSQMVGVGQPQHF.

This sequence joins TRBV29-1 and TRBJ2-5; 7 bases are shared with TRBD1. V lost 4 bases to trimming and J lost 1 base; unmatched junction nucleotides: 3. Germline-derived CDR1 and CDR2 are SQVTM and ANQGSEA. CDR3 length: 13 amino acids. In DNA, the CDR3 is TGCAGCGTTGTAGGGACAGCCCAAGAGACCCAGTACTTC. Translation: CSVVGTAQETQYF.

V gene TRBV11-2 combines with J gene TRBJ2-1; 7 bases map to TRBD1. The germline CDR1 and CDR2 sequences are SGHAT and FQNNGV. This CDR3 contains 15 residues. With V trimmed by 5 bases and J by 4 bases, 8 bases remained unmatched. CDR3 DNA: TGTGCCAGCAGCCAAGGGGGCTTCCTATACAATGAGCAGTTCTTC. This encodes CASSQGGFLYNEQFF.

J is TRBJ1-2 and V is TRBV7-3; a possible D gene is TRBD1 (6 bases). Trimming removed 4 bases from V and 10 bases from J, with 19 bases in between. The CDR3 covers 14 residues. CDR1 is SGHTA, CDR2 FQGTGA, per germline. CDR3 bases: TGTGCCAGCAGCTCTAACCCCCTGGGGGGCCCCTACACCTTC. It encodes CASSSNPLGGPYTF.

This clone came up once. V usage is TRBV7-3 and J usage is TRBJ2-2; TRBD2 matches at 9 bases. This CDR3 spans 15 amino acids. V was pared by 6 bases and J by 3 bases, with 5 bases of the junction left unmatched. Germline CDR1 SGHTA, CDR2 FQGTGA. The CDR3 region is CASSYSGGYTGELFF. DNA of the CDR3: TGTGCCAGCAGTTATAGCGGGGGATACACCGGGGAGCTGTTTTTT. The full variable domain, with the rest looked up from reference TRBV7-3 and TRBJ2-2, is GAGVSQTPSNKVTEKGKYVELRCDPISGHTALYWYRQSLGQGPEFLIYFQGTGAADDSGLPNDRFFAVRPEGSVSTLKIQRTERGDSAVYLCASSYSGGYTGELFFGEGSRLTVL.

V gene TRBV3-1 (or the pseudogene TRBV3-2) combines with J gene TRBJ2-5; 9 bases align to TRBD1. The V segment lost 6 bases and the J segment 7 bases; nucleotides outside the gene matches: 12. Germline V gene sequence: CDR1 LGHDT, CDR2 YNNKEL (reference sequence). The CDR3 contains 15 residues. CDR3 DNA: TGTGCCAGCAGTCCGACCGGGACAGGGTCAAGGACCCAGTACTTC. The encoded protein is CASSPTGTGSRTQYF.

This clone has just a few counts. This sequence joins TRBV4-1 and TRBJ1-5, with 8 bases that match TRBD1. Trimming cost V 1 base and J 5 bases; bases outside gene matches: 4. Germline CDR1 reads MGHRA; CDR2 reads YSYEKL. The CDR3 contains 15 residues. DNA for the CDR3: TGCGCCAGCAGCCAAGTCGGGACAGGCTATCAGCCCCAGCATTTT. It yields the protein CASSQVGTGYQPQHF.

Turning to this clone: This CDR3 is also generated by other DNA sequences in the sample. CDR3 nucleotides: TGTGCCAGCAGTTTAGCCGGGGGCACTGAAGCTTTCTTT. Translation gives CASSLAGGTEAFF. V is TRBV12-3 or TRBV12-4 and J is TRBJ1-1, with a weak D call TRBD1 (5 bases). This CDR3 spans 13 amino acids. V was shortened by 0 bases and J by 4 bases, with 6 bases between the two germline ends.

The chain recombines TRBV11-3 with TRBJ2-7, with 7 nucleotides matching TRBD1. Germline loops: CDR1 SGHNT, CDR2 YENEEA. J lost 9 bases, V lost 5 bases, and 10 bases had no gene match. CDR3 size: 13 residues. The CDR3 is CASSPETQGRQYF. DNA of the CDR3: TGTGCCAGCAGCCCCGAGACACAGGGGAGGCAGTACTTC. The variable domain in full, with the rest retrieved from reference TRBV11-3 and TRBJ2-7, is EAGVVQSPRYKIIEKKQPVAFWCNPISGHNTLYWYLQNLGQGPELLIRYENEEAVDDSQLPKDRFSAERLKGVDSTLKIQPAELGDSAVYLCASSPETQGRQYFGPGTRLTVT.

The chain uses TRBV7-8 and TRBJ2-5; perhaps TRBD2 as D (5 bases). V dropped 6 bases and J dropped 4 bases, with 12 bases sitting between them. Looked up from germline, CDR1 is SGHVS and CDR2 is FQNEAQ. The CDR3 extends over 13 amino acids. For the CDR3, the DNA is TGTGCCAGCAGGCTCGGGGTTTTAGAGACCCAGTACTTC. It yields the protein CASRLGVLETQYF.

The chain uses TRBV19 and TRBJ1-4; 7 nucleotides line up with TRBD1. The CDR3 length is 14 residues. The germline V gene encodes CDR1 LNHDA and CDR2 SQIVND (reference sequence). With V trimmed by 9 bases and J by 4 bases, 8 bases remained unmatched. The CDR3 here is CASQTGTVNEKLFF. The CDR3 DNA reads TGTGCCAGCCAAACCGGGACAGTTAATGAAAAACTGTTTTTT.

This chain connects TRBV24-1 to TRBJ1-5; D not certain. The V and J ends lost 5 bases and 12 bases respectively, with 16 bases between them. Germline V lookup: CDR1 KGHDR, CDR2 SFDVKD. The CDR3 length is 13 residues. The chain's CDR3 is CATSGEKAGVQHF. The CDR3 DNA is TGTGCCACCAGTGGGGAAAAGGCCGGGGTCCAGCATTTT.

This chain joins TRBV7-2 and TRBJ1-3, with 8 bases aligning to TRBD1. This CDR3 contains 14 residues. The V gene's germline CDR1 is SGHTA and CDR2 FQGNSA. Unmatched junction bases numbered 8, after V lost 5 bases and J lost 8 bases. This CDR3 is CASSRRTGKDTIYF. The CDR3 bases are TGTGCCAGCAGCCGGAGGACAGGGAAAGACACCATATATTTT.